What follows are 20 T cell receptor beta chains derived from one specimen sequenced in a study of blood T cell repertoires in COVID-19. Repertoires were generated with immunoSEQ multiplex PCR, while TCRdb's copy carries only in-frame clones and drops some. The sample comprises 350,000 to 400,000 clones, 85% to 90% of which are singletons, and 1.7% rests with the top ten. Sequencing was carried out using PBMCs or T cells enriched from blood (not recorded which). Receptor source: a woman in her 30s who had recovered from COVID-19.

V usage is TRBV18 and J usage is TRBJ1-2; TRBD1 matches 7 bases. The germline CDR1 and CDR2 sequences are KGHSH and LQKENI. This CDR3 is 16 amino acids long. V gave up 3 bases and J gave up 7 bases; unmatched junction bases: 14. CDR3 residues: CASSPPGVTGMRGYTF. The CDR3 coding sequence is TGTGCCAGCTCACCTCCCGGTGTGACAGGGATGCGTGGCTACACCTTC.

The genes are TRBV29-1 and TRBJ2-7; TRBD1 might be the D (5 bases). V dropped 6 bases and J dropped 7 bases, with 22 bases sitting between them. Per germline, CDR1 SQVTM and CDR2 ANQGSEA. This CDR3 has 14 amino acids. The CDR3 sequence is CSVLDQGTLREQYF. Written as DNA, the CDR3 is TGCAGCGTATTGGATCAGGGAACACTACGAGAGCAGTACTTC.

CDR3 sequence reads: CASSFGTGDRELFF. CDR3 bases: TGCGCCAGCAGCTTTGGGACAGGGGACCGGGAGCTGTTTTTT. The chain employs TRBV5-1 and TRBJ2-2, with TRBD1 matching over 10 bases. The CDR3 is 14 residues long. Germline CDR1 and CDR2: SGHRS and YFSETQ. V gave up 2 bases and J gave up 9 bases; unmatched junction bases: 4.

This chain connects TRBV5-3 to TRBJ2-3; 10 bases align to TRBD1. TRBV5-3 is identified as an open reading frame with a role that is uncertain. The CDR3 consists of 21 residues. Trimming removed 4 bases from V and 4 bases from J; junction bases left unmatched: 24. CDR3 in amino acids: CARSRSDPPGQGRPFADTQYF. Here the CDR3 DNA reads TGTGCCAGAAGCCGCTCCGACCCGCCGGGACAGGGGAGGCCCTTCGCAGATACGCAGTATTTT.

This chain uses TRBV15 with TRBJ2-1, with 9 bases that match TRBD2. The length of the CDR3 is 16 residues. Losses at the gene ends were 3 bases for V and 9 bases for J; bases not matched to a gene: 12. Germline assignment: CDR1 LNHNV and CDR2 YYDKDF (reference sequence). In nucleotides, the CDR3 is TGTGCCACCAGCAGGGATAAAGGACTAGCGATGGCTGAGCAGTTCTTC. Amino acid sequence: CATSRDKGLAMAEQFF.

The chain has TRBV7-3 and TRBJ2-1, with TRBD2 matching over 9 bases. From germline, CDR1 is SGHTA and CDR2 FQGTGA. The CDR3 sequence is 17 residues long. V was clipped by 1 base and J by 5 bases; unmatched bases: 9. CDR3 amino acids: CASSLRDRLAANNEQFF. The CDR3 DNA follows: TGTGCCAGCAGCTTAAGGGACCGACTAGCGGCAAACAATGAGCAGTTCTTC.

The chain recombines TRBV27 with TRBJ1-5; D gene ambiguous. The CDR3 length is 15 residues. Germline CDR1 is MNHEY and CDR2 is SMNVEV (reference sequence). Trimming removed 3 bases at V and 2 bases at J, with 11 bases between. The CDR3 DNA is TGTGCCAGCAGTTTGGCGGGGTCGGGCAATCAGCCCCAGCATTTT. Its protein is CASSLAGSGNQPQHF.

The CDR3: CASSLQGREDNEQFF. In nucleotides, the CDR3 is TGTGCCAGCAGCTTACAAGGGCGGGAGGACAATGAGCAGTTCTTC. This chain links TRBV7-3 with TRBJ2-1, with 8 nucleotides matching TRBD2. V was clipped by 2 bases and J by 5 bases; unmatched bases: 5. The CDR3 consists of 15 residues. CDR1 SGHTA and CDR2 FQGTGA come from the germline V gene.

The chain joins TRBV10-2 to TRBJ2-2, with 15 bases aligning to TRBD2. V shed 10 bases, J shed 0 bases, and the junction held 15 bases outside the gene matches. Germline V gene data show CDR1 as WSHSY and CDR2 as SAAADI. The CDR3 length is 20 residues. CDR3: CANRINLGLAGGPNTGELFF. CDR3 sequence (DNA): TGCGCCAACAGAATAAACCTCGGACTAGCGGGGGGGCCGAACACCGGGGAGCTGTTTTTT.

The chain uses TRBV10-3 and TRBJ1-5, with D hard to call. V shed 10 bases and J shed 4 bases, with 11 bases lying between them. The CDR3 extends over 12 amino acids. Per the germline V gene, CDR1 is ENHRY and CDR2 is SYGVKD. The CDR3 loop reads CATSYGNQPQHF. Written as DNA, the CDR3 is TGTGCCACGAGTTACGGGAATCAGCCCCAGCATTTT.

The J gene is TRBJ2-1, the V gene TRBV19; D may be TRBD1 (5 bases). Between the trimmed V and J ends, which lost 2 bases and 8 bases, there was a span of 10 bases. Germline V lookup: CDR1 LNHDA, CDR2 SQIVND (reference sequence). The CDR3 runs to 13 residues. The DNA of the CDR3 is TGTGCCAGTAGTATATCAGGGTTATATGAGCAGTTCTTC. Translation gives CASSISGLYEQFF.

The DNA of the CDR3 is TGTGCCAGCAGCTTGGGGACTACCTACGAGCAGTACTTC. As protein: CASSLGTTYEQYF. J is TRBJ2-7 and V is TRBV5-4; D is possibly TRBD2 (6 bases). V lost 0 bases and J 2 bases, leaving 6 bases between the germline ends. The germline CDR1 and CDR2 sequences are SGHNT and YYREEE (reference sequence). The CDR3 is made up of 13 amino acids.

A word on this clone: Other DNA sequences from this sample encode an identical CDR3 as well. The chain recombines TRBV9 with TRBJ2-7; D is possibly TRBD1 (7 bases). The CDR3 runs 15 residues. Between the trimmed V and J ends, which lost 0 bases and 0 bases, there was a span of 10 bases. From germline, CDR1 is SGDLS and CDR2 YYNGEE. This CDR3 is CASSVGRGLSYEQYF. In nucleotides, the CDR3 is TGTGCCAGCAGCGTAGGGAGGGGGCTCTCCTACGAGCAGTACTTC.

This clone was observed a handful of times. The genes are TRBV5-1 and TRBJ2-5; possible D gene TRBD2, 6 bases. Germline values: CDR1 SGHRS, CDR2 YFSETQ. V was pared by 2 bases and J by 3 bases, with 14 bases between. This CDR3 contains 15 residues. The DNA of the CDR3 is TGCGCCAGCAGCTTTGGTTTCGGAGGGGAAGAGACCCAGTACTTC. Translation gives CASSFGFGGEETQYF.

The chain links TRBV28 to TRBJ1-1; D gene unclear. Trimming shortened V by 5 bases and J by 11 bases, and 18 bases separated the two germline ends. The CDR3 consists of 13 residues. The germline CDR1 and CDR2 sequences are MDHEN and SYDVKM. Written as DNA, the CDR3 is TGTGCCAGCAGTCGAGGGCCTTCAAGCACGGCTTTCTTT. Protein: CASSRGPSSTAFF.

This clone has only a few counts. The rearrangement links TRBV5-1 to TRBJ1-2; 8 nucleotides agree with TRBD1. This CDR3 has 14 amino acids. Germline lookup yields CDR1 SGHRS and CDR2 YFSETQ. Trimming removed 4 bases from V and 2 bases from J; junction bases left unmatched: 4. CDR3 protein: CASSLRQGNYGYTF. In nucleotides, the CDR3 is TGCGCCAGCAGCCTAAGACAGGGGAACTATGGCTACACCTTC. Full variable domain (remainder filled in from reference TRBV5-1 and TRBJ1-2): KAGVTQTPRYLIKTRGQQVTLSCSPISGHRSVSWYQQTPGQGLQFLFEYFSETQRNKGNFPGRFSGRQFSNSRSEMNVSTLELGDSALYLCASSLRQGNYGYTFGSGTRLTVV.

The V call is TRBV19, the J call TRBJ1-2, with D possibly matching TRBD1 (5 bases). The CDR3 runs 14 residues. Trimming removed 8 bases at V and 4 bases at J, with 17 bases between. Germline loops: CDR1 LNHDA, CDR2 SQIVND (reference sequence). CDR3 residues: CASCLGPGSYGYTF. In DNA, the CDR3 is TGTGCCAGTTGTTTGGGACCCGGGAGCTATGGCTACACCTTC.

The chain combines TRBV27 with TRBJ1-2; the match to TRBD1 covers 8 bases. Germline V gives CDR1 MNHEY, CDR2 SMNVEV (reference sequence). J gave up 4 bases and V 7 bases, and 5 bases lay outside the gene matches. The CDR3 is 13 residues long. The CDR3 loop reads CASTRGRGYGYTF. CDR3 in DNA: TGTGCCAGCACCAGGGGGCGAGGCTATGGCTACACCTTC.

The V call is TRBV5-1, the J call TRBJ1-2; D unclear. Germline CDR1 reads SGHRS; CDR2 reads YFSETQ. Between the trimmed V and J ends, which lost 1 base and 7 bases, there was a span of 26 bases. The CDR3 is 18 residues long. CDR3 loop: CASSLREIGGSRERGYTF. The DNA for the CDR3 is TGCGCCAGCAGCTTGAGGGAGATTGGCGGGTCACGAGAGCGTGGCTACACCTTC.

The CDR3, as DNA: TGTGCCAGCAGTTTAGGGGGGTTGGGGACAGGGGTTGGTCAGCCCCAGCATTTT. Translation: CASSLGGLGTGVGQPQHF. J is TRBJ1-5 and V is TRBV28, with 10 bases aligning to TRBD1. The CDR3 is made up of 18 amino acids. From germline, CDR1 is MDHEN and CDR2 SYDVKM. V lost 2 bases, J lost 6 bases, and 13 bases stayed unmatched.